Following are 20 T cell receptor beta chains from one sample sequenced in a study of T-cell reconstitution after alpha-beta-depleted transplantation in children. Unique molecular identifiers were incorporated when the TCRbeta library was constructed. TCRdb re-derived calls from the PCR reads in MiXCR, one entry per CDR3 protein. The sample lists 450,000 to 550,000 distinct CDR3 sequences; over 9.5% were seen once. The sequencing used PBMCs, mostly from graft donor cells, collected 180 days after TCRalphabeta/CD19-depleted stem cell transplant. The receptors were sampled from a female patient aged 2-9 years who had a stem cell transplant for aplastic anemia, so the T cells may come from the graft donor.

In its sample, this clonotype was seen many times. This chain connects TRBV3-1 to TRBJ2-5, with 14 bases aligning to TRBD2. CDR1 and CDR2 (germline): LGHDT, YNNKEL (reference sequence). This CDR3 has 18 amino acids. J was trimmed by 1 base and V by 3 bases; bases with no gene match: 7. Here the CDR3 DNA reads TGTGCCAGCAGCCAGAGCAGGACTAGCGGGAGGATCCAAGAGACCCAGTACTTC. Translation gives CASSQSRTSGRIQETQYF.

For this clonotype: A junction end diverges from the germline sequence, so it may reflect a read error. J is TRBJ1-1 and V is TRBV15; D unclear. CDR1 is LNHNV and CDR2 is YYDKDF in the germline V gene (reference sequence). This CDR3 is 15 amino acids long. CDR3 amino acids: CATSTEGRLNSEAFF. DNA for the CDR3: TGTGCCACCAGCACCGAAGGACGGTTGAACAGTGAAGCTTTCTTT. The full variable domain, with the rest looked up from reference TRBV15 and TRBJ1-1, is DAMVIQNPRYQVTQFGKPVTLSCSQTLNHNVMYWYQQKSSQAPKLLFHYYDKDFNNEADTPDNFQSRRPNTSFCFLDIRSPGLGDTAMYLCATSTEGRLNSEAFFGQGTRLTVV.

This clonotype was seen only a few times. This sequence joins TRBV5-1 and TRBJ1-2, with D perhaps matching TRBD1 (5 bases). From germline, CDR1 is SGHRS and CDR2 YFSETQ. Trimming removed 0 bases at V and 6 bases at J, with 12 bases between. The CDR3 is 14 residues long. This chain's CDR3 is CASSLGGQGDGYTF. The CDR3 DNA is TGCGCCAGCAGCTTGGGCGGCCAGGGAGATGGCTACACCTTC. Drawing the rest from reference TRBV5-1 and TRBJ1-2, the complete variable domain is KAGVTQTPRYLIKTRGQQVTLSCSPISGHRSVSWYQQTPGQGLQFLFEYFSETQRNKGNFPGRFSGRQFSNSRSEMNVSTLELGDSALYLCASSLGGQGDGYTFGSGTRLTVV.

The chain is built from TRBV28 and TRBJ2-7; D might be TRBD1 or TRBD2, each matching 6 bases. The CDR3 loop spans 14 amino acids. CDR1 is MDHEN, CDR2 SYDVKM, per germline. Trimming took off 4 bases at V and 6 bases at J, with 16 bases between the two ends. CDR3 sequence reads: CASSSPGGGSEQYF. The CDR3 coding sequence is TGTGCCAGCAGTTCGCCCGGGGGCGGCTCCGAGCAGTACTTC.

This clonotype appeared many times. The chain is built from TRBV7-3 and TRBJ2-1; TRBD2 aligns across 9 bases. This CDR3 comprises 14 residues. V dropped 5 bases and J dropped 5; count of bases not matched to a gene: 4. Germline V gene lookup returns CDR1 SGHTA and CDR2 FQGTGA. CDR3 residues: CASSVSSGNNEQFF. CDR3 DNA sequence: TGTGCCAGCAGCGTCTCTAGCGGGAACAATGAGCAGTTCTTC.

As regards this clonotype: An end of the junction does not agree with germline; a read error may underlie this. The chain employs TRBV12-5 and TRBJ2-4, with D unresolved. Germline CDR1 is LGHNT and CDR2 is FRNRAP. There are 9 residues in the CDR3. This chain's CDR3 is CASGPPPKF. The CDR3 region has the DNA TGTGCTAGTGGACCCCCTCCTAAGTTC.

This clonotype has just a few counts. CDR3 sequence (DNA): TGTGCCAGCTCCGTGACAGGGTTTCGCCCTGGGGCCAACGTCCTGACTTTC. Amino acid sequence: CASSVTGFRPGANVLTF. The V call is TRBV18, the J call TRBJ2-6; 7 bases are shared with TRBD1. Germline CDR1 KGHSH, CDR2 LQKENI. Trimming removed 6 bases from V and 2 bases from J; junction bases left unmatched: 10. The CDR3 spans 17 residues.

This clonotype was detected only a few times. Here the CDR3 DNA reads TGTGCCAGCAGCTTAGGACAGGCTATCCACGAGCAGTACTTC. Its translation is CASSLGQAIHEQYF. The chain recombines TRBV7-6 with TRBJ2-7; a possible D gene is TRBD1 (6 bases). Trimming removed 1 base at V and 5 bases at J, with 12 bases between. This CDR3 contains 14 residues. Germline loops: CDR1 SGHVS, CDR2 FNYEAQ.

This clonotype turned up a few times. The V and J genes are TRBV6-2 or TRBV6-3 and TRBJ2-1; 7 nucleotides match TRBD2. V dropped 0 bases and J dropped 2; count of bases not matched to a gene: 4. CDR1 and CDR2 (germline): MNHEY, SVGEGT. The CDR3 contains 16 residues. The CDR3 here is CASSYSLSGTYNEQFF. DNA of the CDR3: TGTGCCAGCAGTTACTCCCTGAGCGGGACCTACAATGAGCAGTTCTTC.

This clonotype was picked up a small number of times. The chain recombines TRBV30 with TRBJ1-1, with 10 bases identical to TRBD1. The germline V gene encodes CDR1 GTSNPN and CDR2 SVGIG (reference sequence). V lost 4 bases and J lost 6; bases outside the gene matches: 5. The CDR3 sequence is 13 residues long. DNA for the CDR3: TGTGCCTGGAAAGAGACAGGGGGCTCTGAAGCTTTCTTT. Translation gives CAWKETGGSEAFF.

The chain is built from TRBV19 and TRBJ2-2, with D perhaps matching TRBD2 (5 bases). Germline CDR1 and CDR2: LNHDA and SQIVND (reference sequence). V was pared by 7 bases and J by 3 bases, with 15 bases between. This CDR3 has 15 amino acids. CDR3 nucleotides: TGTGCCAGTACTCCGGGATCGCGACACACCGGGGAGCTGTTTTTT. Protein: CASTPGSRHTGELFF.

In DNA form, the CDR3 reads TGCGCCACCGGACTCGTACAGGGTGAGCAGTTCTTC. This sequence encodes CATGLVQGEQFF. The chain combines TRBV5-1 with TRBJ2-1; TRBD1 might be the D (6 bases). V lost 9 bases to trimming and J lost 9 bases, with 16 bases between them. Germline CDR1 SGHRS, CDR2 YFSETQ. This CDR3 region has 12 residues.

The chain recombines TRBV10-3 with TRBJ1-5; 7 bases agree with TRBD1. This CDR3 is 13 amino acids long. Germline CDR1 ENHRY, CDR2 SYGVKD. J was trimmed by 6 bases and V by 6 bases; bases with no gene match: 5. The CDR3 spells CAIRGQSGQPQHF. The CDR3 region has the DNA TGTGCCATCAGGGGACAGTCCGGTCAGCCCCAGCATTTT.

Here the CDR3 reads CASSFPGTGGSTEAFF. CDR3 in DNA: TGTGCCAGCAGTTTCCCCGGGACAGGGGGATCCACTGAAGCTTTCTTT. The chain has TRBV28 and TRBJ1-1; 11 nucleotides match TRBD1. Unmatched junction bases numbered 7, after V lost 3 bases and J lost 4 bases. CDR1 is MDHEN and CDR2 is SYDVKM in the germline V gene. This CDR3 comprises 16 residues.

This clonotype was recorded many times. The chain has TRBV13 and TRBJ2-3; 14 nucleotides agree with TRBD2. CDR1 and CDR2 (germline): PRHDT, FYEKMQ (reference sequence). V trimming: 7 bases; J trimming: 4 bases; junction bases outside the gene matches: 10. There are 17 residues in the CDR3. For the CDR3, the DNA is TGTGCCAGCACCTCGGGACTAGCGGGAGACCCTCCAGATACGCAGTATTTT. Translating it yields CASTSGLAGDPPDTQYF.

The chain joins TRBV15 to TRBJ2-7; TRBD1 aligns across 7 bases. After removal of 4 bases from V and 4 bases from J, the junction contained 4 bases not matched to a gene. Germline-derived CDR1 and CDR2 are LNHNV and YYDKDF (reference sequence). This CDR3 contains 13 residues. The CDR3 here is CATSIDRAYEQYF. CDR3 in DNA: TGTGCCACCAGCATAGACAGGGCTTACGAGCAGTACTTC.

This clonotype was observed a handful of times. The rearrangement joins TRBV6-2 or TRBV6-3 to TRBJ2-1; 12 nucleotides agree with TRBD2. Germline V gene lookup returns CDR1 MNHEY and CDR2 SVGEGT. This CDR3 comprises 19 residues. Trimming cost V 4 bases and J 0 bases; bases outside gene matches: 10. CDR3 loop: CASSSLLAGGKGSYNEQFF. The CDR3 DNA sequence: TGTGCCAGCAGTTCCTTACTAGCGGGAGGAAAGGGCTCCTACAATGAGCAGTTCTTC.

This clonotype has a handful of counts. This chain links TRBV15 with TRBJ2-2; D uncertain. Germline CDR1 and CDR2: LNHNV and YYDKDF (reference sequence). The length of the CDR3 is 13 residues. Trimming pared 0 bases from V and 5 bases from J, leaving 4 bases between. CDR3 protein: CATSREATGELFF. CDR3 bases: TGTGCCACCAGCAGAGAAGCTACCGGGGAGCTGTTTTTT.

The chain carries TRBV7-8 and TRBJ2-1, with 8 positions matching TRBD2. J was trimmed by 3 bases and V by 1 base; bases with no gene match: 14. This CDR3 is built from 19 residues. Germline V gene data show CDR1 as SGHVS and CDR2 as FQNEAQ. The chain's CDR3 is CASSLVQNYGLAGYNEQFF. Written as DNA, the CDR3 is TGTGCCAGCAGCTTAGTTCAGAACTACGGACTAGCTGGCTACAATGAGCAGTTCTTC.

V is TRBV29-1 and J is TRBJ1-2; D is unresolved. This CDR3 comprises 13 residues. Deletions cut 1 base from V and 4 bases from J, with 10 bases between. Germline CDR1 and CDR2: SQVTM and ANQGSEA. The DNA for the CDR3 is TGCAGCGTTGAAGTCGGGAACGGCTATGGCTACACCTTC. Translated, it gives CSVEVGNGYGYTF.